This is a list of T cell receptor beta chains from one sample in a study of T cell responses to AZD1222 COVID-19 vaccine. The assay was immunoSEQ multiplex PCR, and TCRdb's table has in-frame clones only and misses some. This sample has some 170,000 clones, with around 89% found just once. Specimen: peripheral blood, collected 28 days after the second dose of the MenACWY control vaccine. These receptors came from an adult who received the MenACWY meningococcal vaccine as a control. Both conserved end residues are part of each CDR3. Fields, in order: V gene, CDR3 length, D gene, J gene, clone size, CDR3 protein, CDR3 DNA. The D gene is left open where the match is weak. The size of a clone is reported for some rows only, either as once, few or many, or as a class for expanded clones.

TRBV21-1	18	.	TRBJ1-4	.	CASRRHGTGNEMSEKLFF	TGTGCCAGCAGGCGCCACGGGACAGGGAATGAGATGAGTGAAAAACTGTTTTTT
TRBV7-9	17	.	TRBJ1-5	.	CASSLGQGGSSNQPQHF	TGTGCCAGCAGCTTAGGTCAGGGAGGATCGAGCAATCAGCCCCAGCATTTT
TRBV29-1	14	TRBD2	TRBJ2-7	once	CSVRTSGSTPEQYF	TGCAGCGTTAGGACTAGCGGGAGCACTCCCGAGCAGTACTTC
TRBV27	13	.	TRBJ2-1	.	CASSLSADNEQFF	TGTGCCAGCAGTTTATCGGCTGACAATGAGCAGTTCTTC
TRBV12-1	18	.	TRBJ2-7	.	CASRAGTSSFLKAYEQYF	TGTGCCAGCAGAGCCGGGACTAGTTCTTTTTTAAAGGCCTACGAGCAGTACTTC
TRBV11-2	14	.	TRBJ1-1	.	CASSLLGENTEAFF	TGTGCCAGCAGCTTATTAGGGGAGAACACTGAAGCTTTCTTT
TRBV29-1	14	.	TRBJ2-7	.	CSVVTGTSFYEQYF	TGCAGCGTCGTCACCGGGACTTCTTTCTACGAGCAGTACTTC
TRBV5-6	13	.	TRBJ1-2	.	CASSNRPPDGYTF	TGTGCCAGCAGCAATAGGCCCCCGGATGGCTACACCTTC
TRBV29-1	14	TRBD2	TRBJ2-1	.	CSADRGGTYNEQFF	TGCAGCGCTGATCGGGGGGGTACCTACAATGAGCAGTTCTTC
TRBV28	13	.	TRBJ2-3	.	CASSPDSFYTQYF	TGTGCCAGCAGCCCGGACAGTTTTTATACGCAGTATTTT
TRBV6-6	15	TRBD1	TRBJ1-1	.	CASRHPGGSSTEAFF	TGTGCCAGCAGGCATCCAGGGGGCTCGAGCACTGAAGCTTTCTTT
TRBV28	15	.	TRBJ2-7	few	CASSPLKKGLYEQYF	TGTGCCAGCAGCCCCTTAAAAAAGGGGCTATACGAGCAGTACTTC
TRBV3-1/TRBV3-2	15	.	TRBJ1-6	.	CASSQKGVYNSPLHF	TGTGCCAGCAGCCAAAAGGGGGTCTATAATTCACCCCTCCACTTT
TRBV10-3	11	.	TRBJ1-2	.	CATHATYGYTF	TGTGCCACCCATGCAACCTATGGCTACACCTTC
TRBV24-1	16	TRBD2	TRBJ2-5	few	CATSDTIAGVKETQYF	TGTGCCACCAGTGATACCATAGCGGGAGTTAAAGAGACCCAGTACTTC
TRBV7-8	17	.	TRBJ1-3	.	CASRGQGELISGNTIYF	TGTGCCAGCAGAGGCCAGGGCGAGTTAATCTCTGGAAACACCATATATTTT
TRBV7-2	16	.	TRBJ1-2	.	CASSLSGAPANYGYTF	TGTGCCAGCAGCTTATCTGGGGCCCCGGCTAACTATGGCTACACCTTC
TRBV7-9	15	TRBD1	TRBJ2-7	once	CASTETGVNSYEQYF	TGTGCCAGCACCGAGACAGGGGTCAACTCCTACGAGCAGTACTTC
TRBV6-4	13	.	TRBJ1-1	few	CASSVEGNTEAFF	TGTGCCAGCAGTGTAGAAGGGAACACTGAAGCTTTCTTT
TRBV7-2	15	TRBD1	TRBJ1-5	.	CASSLATGGDQPQHF	TGTGCCAGCAGCTTAGCGACAGGGGGGGATCAGCCCCAGCATTTT
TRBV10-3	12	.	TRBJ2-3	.	CAISEGGDTQYF	TGTGCCATCAGTGAGGGGGGGGATACGCAGTATTTT
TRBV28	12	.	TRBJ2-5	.	CASGTSQETQYF	TGTGCCAGCGGGACAAGCCAAGAGACCCAGTACTTC
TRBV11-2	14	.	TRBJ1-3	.	CASSVGKSGNTIYF	TGTGCCAGCAGCGTGGGGAAGTCTGGAAACACCATATATTTT
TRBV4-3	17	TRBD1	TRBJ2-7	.	CASSQDGTGLSSYEQYF	TGCGCCAGCAGCCAAGATGGGACAGGTTTGAGCTCCTACGAGCAGTACTTC
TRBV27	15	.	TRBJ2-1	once	CASSSTGERYNEQFF	TGTGCCAGCAGCTCAACGGGAGAACGTTACAATGAGCAGTTCTTC
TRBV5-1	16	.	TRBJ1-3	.	CASSLDSVFSGNTIYF	TGCGCCAGCAGCTTGGACTCGGTTTTCTCTGGAAACACCATATATTTT
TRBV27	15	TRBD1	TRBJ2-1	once	CASSPGTGGWDEQFF	TGTGCCAGCAGTCCCGGGACAGGGGGCTGGGATGAGCAGTTCTTC
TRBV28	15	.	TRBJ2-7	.	CASSLPGTLAYEQYF	TGTGCCAGCAGTTTGCCGGGGACTCTGGCCTACGAGCAGTACTTC
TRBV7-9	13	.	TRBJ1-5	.	CASSADPDEPQHF	TGTGCCAGCAGCGCGGACCCCGATGAGCCCCAGCATTTT
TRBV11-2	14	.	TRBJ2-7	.	CASSTTQLHYEQYF	TGTGCCAGCAGTACCACACAACTACACTACGAGCAGTACTTC
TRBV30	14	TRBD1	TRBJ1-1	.	CAWSGQGVRVGAFF	TGTGCCTGGAGTGGACAGGGAGTTAGGGTCGGAGCTTTCTTT
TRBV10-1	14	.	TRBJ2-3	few	CASSEFSRGDTQYF	TGCGCCAGCAGTGAGTTTAGCCGCGGAGATACGCAGTATTTT
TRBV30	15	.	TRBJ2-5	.	CAWSVKGGGRQTQYF	TGTGCCTGGAGTGTAAAAGGGGGGGGAAGGCAGACCCAGTACTTC
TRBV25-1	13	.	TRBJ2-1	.	CASSELGTAEQFF	TGTGCCAGCAGTGAATTAGGAACTGCTGAGCAGTTCTTC
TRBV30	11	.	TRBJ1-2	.	CAWSGGGLNTF	TGTGCCTGGAGTGGCGGGGGGCTAAACACCTTC
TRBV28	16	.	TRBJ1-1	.	CASSFLLGQGPPEAFF	TGTGCCAGCAGTTTCCTTTTGGGGCAGGGACCCCCTGAAGCTTTCTTT
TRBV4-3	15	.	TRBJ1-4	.	CASSPSRGYDEKLFF	TGCGCCAGCAGCCCATCGCGGGGATACGATGAAAAACTGTTTTTT
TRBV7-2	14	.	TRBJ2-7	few	CASRPGPSSYEQYF	TGTGCCAGCAGGCCGGGCCCTAGCTCCTACGAGCAGTACTTC
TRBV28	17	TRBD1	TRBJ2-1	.	CASSLELGQGPYNEQFF	TGTGCCAGCAGTTTAGAGTTGGGACAGGGCCCCTACAATGAGCAGTTCTTC
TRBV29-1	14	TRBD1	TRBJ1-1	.	CSVKKQQGETEAFF	TGCAGCGTTAAAAAACAACAGGGGGAAACTGAAGCTTTCTTT
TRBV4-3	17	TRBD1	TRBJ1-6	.	CASRPYPRDRDQSPLHF	TGCGCCAGCAGGCCATACCCCCGGGACAGGGACCAATCACCCCTCCACTTT
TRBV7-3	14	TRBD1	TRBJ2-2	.	CASTNQGATGELFF	TGTGCCAGCACAAATCAGGGGGCCACCGGGGAGCTGTTTTTT
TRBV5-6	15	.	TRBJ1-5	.	CASSLWGFRGQPQHF	TGTGCCAGCAGCTTGTGGGGTTTTAGGGGACAGCCCCAGCATTTT
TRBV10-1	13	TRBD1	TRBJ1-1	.	CASRPTGGTEAFF	TGCGCCAGCAGGCCCACAGGGGGGACTGAAGCTTTCTTT
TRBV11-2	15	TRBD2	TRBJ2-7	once	CASSLAARGAYEQYF	TGTGCCAGCAGCTTAGCGGCACGGGGGGCCTACGAGCAGTACTTC
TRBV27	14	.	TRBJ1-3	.	CASSGTGSGNTIYF	TGTGCCAGCAGCGGAACGGGGTCTGGAAACACCATATATTTT
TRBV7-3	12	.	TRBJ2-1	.	CASRVTWGEQFF	TGTGCCAGCAGGGTAACCTGGGGCGAGCAGTTCTTC
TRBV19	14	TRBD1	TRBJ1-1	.	CASSSRQGRGEAFF	TGTGCCAGTAGTTCTCGACAGGGACGGGGTGAAGCTTTCTTT
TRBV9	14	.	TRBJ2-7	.	CASSPKGRVYEQYF	TGTGCCAGCAGCCCAAAGGGAAGGGTATACGAGCAGTACTTC
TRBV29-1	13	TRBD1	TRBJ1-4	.	CSVGWTGREKLFF	TGCAGCGTGGGATGGACAGGTCGAGAAAAACTGTTTTTT
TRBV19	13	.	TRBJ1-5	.	CASSISGNQPQHF	TGTGCCAGTAGTATCTCAGGAAACCAGCCCCAGCATTTT
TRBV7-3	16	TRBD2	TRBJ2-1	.	CASSLALAGGPDEQFF	TGTGCCAGCAGCTTAGCACTAGCGGGAGGGCCTGATGAGCAGTTCTTC
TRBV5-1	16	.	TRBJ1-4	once	CASSLWSGQRNEKLFF	TGCGCCAGCAGCCTCTGGTCGGGGCAGCGTAATGAAAAACTGTTTTTT